These 3 T cell receptor beta chains originate from one sample sequenced in a study of cytomegalovirus exposure and HLA in healthy donors. Primers for the PCR totalled 60 Vbeta and 13 Jbeta. Some clones are missing from TCRdb's copy, which holds only in-frame ones; the method was immunoSEQ multiplex PCR. Its clone listing holds under 130,000 clones. Specimen: PBMCs. Receptor source: a man aged 45 to 65 in good health and CMV-seronegative.

The chain has TRBV15 and TRBJ1-6; D gene uncertain. Germline CDR1 LNHNV, CDR2 YYDKDF (reference sequence). The CDR3 is 13 amino acids. V lost 0 bases and J 13 bases, leaving 10 bases between the germline ends. CDR3 sequence (DNA): TGTGCCACCAGCAGAGATTCGGCGGGCCCCCTCCACTTT. The encoded protein is CATSRDSAGPLHF.

This chain connects TRBV29-1 to TRBJ1-4; D is undetermined. This CDR3 comprises 14 residues. V was trimmed by 6 bases and J by 0 bases, leaving 11 bases between them. The germline gives CDR1 SQVTM, CDR2 ANQGSEA. CDR3 loop: CSVSSGATNEKLFF. CDR3 nucleotides: TGCAGCGTGTCCTCCGGGGCAACTAATGAAAAACTGTTTTTT.

This chain links TRBV2 with TRBJ1-2; D is possibly TRBD1 (5 bases). Deletions cut 6 bases from V and 4 bases from J, with 21 bases between. This CDR3 has 16 residues. CDR1 is SNHLY and CDR2 is FYNNEI in the germline V gene. The CDR3 loop reads CASRIHGGGNAYGYTF. The CDR3 bases are TGTGCCAGCAGGATCCACGGGGGGGGTAACGCCTATGGCTACACCTTC.